One and the same sample provided the 7 T cell receptor beta chains below, sequenced in a study of CXCR3-negative and CXCR3-positive naive CD8 T cells. These TCRs' antigens remain unknown. The authors prepared UMI-labeled TRB cDNA libraries by 5' RACE. After re-calling the 5' RACE reads, TCRdb lists one entry per CDR3 protein, DNA absent. This sample's table has 150,000 or so distinct CDR3 sequences. Findings and caveats of the study: Comparison of naive cells showed more hydrophobic TRB CDR3s in CXCR3-positive than in CXCR3-negative naive cells.

The sample taken for sequencing was naive CXCR3+ CD8+ T cells from blood. Subset noted: CD45RO-CCR7+CD27+CD95- naive CD8+ T cells expressing CXCR3 (TNR3+). The origin of the receptors is a human donor in good health. Some clones in this sample may be carry-over from other donors' samples.

V is TRBV3-1 and J is TRBJ2-7. The CDR3 consists of 14 residues. CDR1 LGHDT and CDR2 YNNKEL come from the germline V gene (reference sequence). The chain's CDR3 is CASSQVGGLYEQYF.

This sequence joins TRBV29-1 and TRBJ1-2. This CDR3 comprises 12 residues. CDR1 is SQVTM, CDR2 ANQGSEA, per germline. This chain's CDR3 is CSVEAGMGGYTF.

This chain links TRBV27 with TRBJ2-1; with no DNA, the TCRdb D assignment of TRBD2 cannot be verified. CDR3 length: 15 residues. The germline gives CDR1 MNHEY, CDR2 SMNVEV (reference sequence). The CDR3: CASISARGAGFKQFF.

The CDR3 spells CASSLYGWEGTYEQYF. This chain links TRBV7-2 with TRBJ2-7; TCRdb designates TRBD2, a call that cannot be tested without DNA. Germline CDR1 SGHTA, CDR2 FQGNSA. This CDR3 comprises 16 residues.

This chain links TRBV2 with TRBJ2-7; the D gene TCRdb calls, TRBD1, cannot be checked with no DNA. Germline V CDR1 and CDR2: SNHLY, FYNNEI. The CDR3 runs to 17 residues. The CDR3 spells CASSEARGKSSSYEQYF.

The genes are TRBV7-3 and TRBJ2-2; the TRBD1 assignment by TCRdb is unverifiable without DNA. The CDR3 covers 14 residues. CDR1 is SGHTA and CDR2 is FQGTGA in the germline V gene. CDR3 amino acids: CASSPLTGAGELFF.

The chain carries TRBV4-3 and TRBJ1-2; absent DNA, TCRdb's TRBD1 call cannot be checked. The CDR3 has 15 residues. Germline assignment: CDR1 LGHNA and CDR2 YSLEER. The CDR3 sequence: CASSQDEQGLYGYTF.